The TCR beta chain described here comes from a study of blood T cell repertoires in COVID-19. Study information: Samples representing acute and convalescent COVID-19 were sourced from the United States, Italy and Spain.

V shed 3 bases, J shed 7 bases, and the junction held 6 bases outside the gene matches. Germline lookup yields CDR1 SGHRS and CDR2 YFSETQ. This CDR3 is built from 14 residues. As handled by the study authors: Amplification of reference gene primers was used by the study to estimate nucleated cell counts. Sequencing used immunoSEQ multiplex PCR; TCRdb keeps in-frame clones, though not all of them. The D gene and trimming were derived from the DNA, and the V and J assignments and clone size from that table. The sample records approximately 170,000 clones, approximately 86% being singletons. Sequenced sample: peripheral blood. The TCR was taken from a man in his 70s with acute or convalescent COVID-19. V and J are TRBV5-1 and TRBJ2-4, with 8 bases that match TRBD1. CDR3 DNA: TGCGCCAGCAGCTCGCAGGGGGCTTGGAACATTCAGTACTTC. Translated, it gives CASSSQGAWNIQYF.